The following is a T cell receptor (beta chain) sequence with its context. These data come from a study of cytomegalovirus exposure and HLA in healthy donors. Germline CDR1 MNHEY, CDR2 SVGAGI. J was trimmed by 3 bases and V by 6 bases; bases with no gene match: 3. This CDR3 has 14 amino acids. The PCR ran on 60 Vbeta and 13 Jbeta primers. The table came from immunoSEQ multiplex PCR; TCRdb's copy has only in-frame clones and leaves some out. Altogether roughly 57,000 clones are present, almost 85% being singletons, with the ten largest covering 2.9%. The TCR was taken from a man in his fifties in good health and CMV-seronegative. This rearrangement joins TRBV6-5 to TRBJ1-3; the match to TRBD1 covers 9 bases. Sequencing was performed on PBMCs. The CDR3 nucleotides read TGTGCCAGCAGGGGGACAGGGATTGGAAACACCATATATTTT. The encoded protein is CASRGTGIGNTIYF.